What follows describes a single T cell receptor beta chain. This clonotype has a handful of counts. It has no known antigen specificity. One base away there is no much larger clone; base qualities are not given. Ficoll-Paque density gradient centrifugation was used to isolate PBMCs. This specimen belongs to a study of T-cell memory formation after mild COVID-19 (dated by TCRdb to the early 2020s). In terms of the full investigation: TCR sequence clusters from the two donors were found to be largely donor specific. The cohort was made up of two young adult volunteers, one female and one male, who were previously healthy. In a couple of donors, T-cell clones that expanded and contracted after mild COVID-19 were followed by sequencing TCRalpha and TCRbeta repertoires longitudinally.

Data came from an Illumina NovaSeq 6000. TCRalpha and TCRbeta cDNA libraries were built by 5'RACE with constant-segment primers, adding sample barcodes and unique molecular identifiers. Trizol reagent was used to extract RNA from every sample. Libraries were amplified in two PCR steps, with a second sample barcode and Illumina TruSeq adapters added in the second step. Sequencing of libraries was performed on an Illumina NovaSeq with 2 x 150 bp paired-end reads. Turning to the authors' computational methods: Demultiplexing of reads and collapsing into UMI-guided consensus sequences were performed with migec v1.2.7. Using mixcr v2.1.11, UMI consensuses were aligned to TRA and TRB V and J templates and then assembled into clonotypes. Clonotypes were classified as expanded or contracted when called significant by both edgeR and NoisET, with noise models trained on biological replicates. For edgeR calls, the thresholds were a false discovery rate-adjusted p below 0.01 and a log2 fold-change of 1. As an exploratory analysis of dynamics, PCA with hierarchical clustering was applied to max-normalized trajectories of the 1000 most abundant clonotypes. Each responding clone was given a CD4 or CD8 phenotype based on the CD4+ and CD8+ repertoires, which had been sequenced separately. TCRdb redid the processing of the public reads, applying fastp at Q25 and MiXCR, and retained in-frame beta chains. Entries are consolidated by CDR3 protein sequence, retaining the most common genes and DNA. What appears here as the V and J calls and clone size reflects TCRdb's work, not the paper's. Counted in this sample were 300,000 or so distinct CDR3 sequences; roughly 15% of them appeared once. The top ten constitute around a fifth of the sample.

The V end loses 0 bases and the J end loses 5 bases, and a stretch of 16 bases separates them. The CDR3 spans 15 residues, from the cysteine through the phenylalanine. Of all the DNA, just the CDR3 is kept, 45 bases in frame from base 1. In the germline V gene (reference sequence), CDR1 corresponds to DFQATT and CDR2 to SNEGSKA. Here is what the overall study found, with its caveats: Clones that contracted from day 15 to 85 showed balanced CD4/CD8 phenotypes, whereas a second wave of clones that expanded from day 15 to 37 leaned towards CD4+. The second-wave clones that peaked on day 37 were not confirmed to be SARS-CoV-2 specific. Contracting CD4+ clones turned up mainly in the CM and EM memory subsets, whereas EMRA was where CD8+ clones were enriched. Only two mild cases were covered in the study, and larger cohorts including severe cases with pre-infection samples were considered necessary. Some responding clones were detected in pre-infection memory, suggesting pre-existing cross-reactive memory T cells joined the SARS-CoV-2 response.

The sequence was collected from a man younger than 30 who had mild COVID-19 (a few samples of this study predate the infection). The sample titles of this study are shuffled in the database, so cell type and time point are left out; the donor was told from shared clones. Sample: PBMCs or a T cell subset sorted from them (not recorded which). In this chain, TRBV20-1 is recombined with TRBJ2-5; TRBD1 is possibly the D segment (6 matching bases). For the CDR3, the sequence is CSARDVGALWETQYF. In nucleotide form, the sequence is TGCAGTGCTAGAGATGTGGGGGCGCTTTGGGAGACCCAGTACTTC.